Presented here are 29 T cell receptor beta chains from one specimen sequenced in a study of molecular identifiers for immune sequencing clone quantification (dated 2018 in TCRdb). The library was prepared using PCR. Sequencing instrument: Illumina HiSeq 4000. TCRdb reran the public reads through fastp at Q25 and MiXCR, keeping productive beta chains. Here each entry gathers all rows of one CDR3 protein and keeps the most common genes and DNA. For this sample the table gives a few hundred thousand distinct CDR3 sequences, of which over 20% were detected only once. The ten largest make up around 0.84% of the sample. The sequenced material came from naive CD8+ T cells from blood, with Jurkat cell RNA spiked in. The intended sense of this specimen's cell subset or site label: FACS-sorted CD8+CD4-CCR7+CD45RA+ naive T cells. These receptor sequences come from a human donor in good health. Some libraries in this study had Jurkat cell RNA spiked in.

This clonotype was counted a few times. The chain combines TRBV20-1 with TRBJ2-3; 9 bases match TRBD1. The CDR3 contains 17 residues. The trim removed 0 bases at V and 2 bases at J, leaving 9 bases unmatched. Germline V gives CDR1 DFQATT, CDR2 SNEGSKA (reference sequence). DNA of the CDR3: TGCAGTGCTAGAGATTTTGGGGGACAGGGACCCACAGATACGCAGTATTTT. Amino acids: CSARDFGGQGPTDTQYF.

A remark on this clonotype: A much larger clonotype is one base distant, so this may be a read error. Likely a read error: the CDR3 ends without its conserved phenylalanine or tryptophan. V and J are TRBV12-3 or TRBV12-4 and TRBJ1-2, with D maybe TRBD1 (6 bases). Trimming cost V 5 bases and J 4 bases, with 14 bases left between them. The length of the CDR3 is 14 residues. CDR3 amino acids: CASSTQGFVYGYTS. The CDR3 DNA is TGTGCCAGCAGTACACAGGGATTTGTCTATGGCTACACCTCC.

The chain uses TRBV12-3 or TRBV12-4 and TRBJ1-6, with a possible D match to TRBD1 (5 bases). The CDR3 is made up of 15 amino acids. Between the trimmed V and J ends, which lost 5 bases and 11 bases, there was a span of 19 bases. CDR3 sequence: CASSPSSGKNPPLHF. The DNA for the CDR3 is TGTGCCAGCAGTCCTAGTTCAGGGAAAAATCCACCCCTCCACTTT.

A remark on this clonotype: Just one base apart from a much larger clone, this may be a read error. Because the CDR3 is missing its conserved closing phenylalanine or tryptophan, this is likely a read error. For the CDR3, the DNA is TGCGCCAGCAGCATCAGGGGGCCCAATGAGCAGTTCCTC. Amino acid sequence: CASSIRGPNEQFL. The rearrangement joins TRBV5-1 to TRBJ2-1; TRBD1 matches at 8 bases. This CDR3 contains 13 residues. Looked up from germline, CDR1 is SGHRS and CDR2 is YFSETQ. V lost 4 bases to trimming and J lost 6 bases; unmatched junction nucleotides: 3.

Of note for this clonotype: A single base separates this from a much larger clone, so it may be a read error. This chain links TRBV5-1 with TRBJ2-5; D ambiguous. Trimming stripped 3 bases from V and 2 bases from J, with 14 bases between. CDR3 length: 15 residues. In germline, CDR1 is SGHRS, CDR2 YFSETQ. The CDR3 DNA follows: TGCGCCAGCAGCTACCTCCGGTACTTTCAAGAGACCCAGTACTTC. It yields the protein CASSYLRYFQETQYF.

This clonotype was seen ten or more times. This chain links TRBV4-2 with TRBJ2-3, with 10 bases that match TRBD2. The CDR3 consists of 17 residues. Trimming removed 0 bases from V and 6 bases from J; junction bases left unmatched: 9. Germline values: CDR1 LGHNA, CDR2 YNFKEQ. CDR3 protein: CASSQDGSSGREDTQYF. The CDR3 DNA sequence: TGTGCCAGCAGCCAAGATGGGTCTAGCGGGAGAGAGGATACGCAGTATTTT.

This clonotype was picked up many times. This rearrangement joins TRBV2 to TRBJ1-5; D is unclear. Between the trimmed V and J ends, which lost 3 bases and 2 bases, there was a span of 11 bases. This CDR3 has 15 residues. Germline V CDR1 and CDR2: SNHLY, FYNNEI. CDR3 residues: CASSDWALGNQPQHF. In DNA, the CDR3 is TGTGCCAGCAGTGATTGGGCCCTCGGCAATCAGCCCCAGCATTTT.

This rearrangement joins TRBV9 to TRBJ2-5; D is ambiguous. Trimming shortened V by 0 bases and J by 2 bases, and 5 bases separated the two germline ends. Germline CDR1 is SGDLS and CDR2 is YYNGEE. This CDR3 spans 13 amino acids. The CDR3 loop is CASSVATQETQYF. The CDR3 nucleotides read TGTGCCAGCAGCGTAGCGACACAAGAGACCCAGTACTTC.

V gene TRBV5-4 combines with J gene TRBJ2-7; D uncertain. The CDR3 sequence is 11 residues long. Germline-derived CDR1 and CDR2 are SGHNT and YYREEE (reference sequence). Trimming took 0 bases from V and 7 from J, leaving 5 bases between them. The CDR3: CASSLELEQYF. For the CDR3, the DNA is TGTGCCAGCAGCTTGGAACTAGAGCAGTACTTC.

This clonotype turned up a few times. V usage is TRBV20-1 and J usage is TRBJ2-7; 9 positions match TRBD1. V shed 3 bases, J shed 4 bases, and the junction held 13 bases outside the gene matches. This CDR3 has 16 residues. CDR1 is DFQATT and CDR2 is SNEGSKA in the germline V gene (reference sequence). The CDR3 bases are TGCAGTGCTAGCGACGAACAGGGGGCGATTCGATACGAGCAGTACTTC. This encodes CSASDEQGAIRYEQYF.

This CDR3 reads CSAREQQEQETQYF. The CDR3 nucleotides read TGCAGTGCTAGAGAGCAACAGGAACAAGAGACCCAGTACTTC. V gene TRBV20-1 combines with J gene TRBJ2-5; TRBD1 might be the D (5 bases). The CDR3 is 14 residues long. The V end lost 0 bases, the J end lost 2 bases, and 10 bases lay between the germline ends. Germline values: CDR1 DFQATT, CDR2 SNEGSKA (reference sequence).

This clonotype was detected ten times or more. CDR3 amino acids: CASGLAGLAFF. DNA for the CDR3: TGTGCTAGTGGTTTGGCAGGGTTAGCTTTCTTT. J is TRBJ1-1 and V is TRBV12-5, with D perhaps matching TRBD1 (5 bases). The CDR3 totals 11 residues. CDR1 LGHNT and CDR2 FRNRAP come from the germline V gene. Trimming left V 1 base short and J 10 bases short, with 7 bases between.

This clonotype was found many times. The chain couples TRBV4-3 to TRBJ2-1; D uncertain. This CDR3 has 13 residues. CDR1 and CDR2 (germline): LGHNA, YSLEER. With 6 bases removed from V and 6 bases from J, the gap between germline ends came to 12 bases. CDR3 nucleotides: TGCGCCAGCAGTCATAGTAGAGCCAATGAGCAGTTCTTC. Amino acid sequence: CASSHSRANEQFF.

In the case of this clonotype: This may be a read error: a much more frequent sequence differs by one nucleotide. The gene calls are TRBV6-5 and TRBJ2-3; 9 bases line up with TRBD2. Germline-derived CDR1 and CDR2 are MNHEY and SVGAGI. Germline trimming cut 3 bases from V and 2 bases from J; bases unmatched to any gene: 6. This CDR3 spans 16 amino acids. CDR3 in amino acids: CASSYGASGATDTQYF. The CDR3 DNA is TGTGCCAGCAGTTATGGGGCTAGCGGGGCCACAGATACGCAGTATTTT.

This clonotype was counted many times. Here the CDR3 DNA reads TGCAGTGCTAGAGATCCCAAGGGGAGCTCCTACGAGCAGTACTTC. Protein product: CSARDPKGSSYEQYF. The chain joins TRBV20-1 to TRBJ2-7; tentatively, D is TRBD1 or TRBD2 (5 bases each). This CDR3 contains 15 residues. Looked up from germline, CDR1 is DFQATT and CDR2 is SNEGSKA (reference sequence). V gave up 0 bases and J gave up 0 bases, with 12 bases separating them.

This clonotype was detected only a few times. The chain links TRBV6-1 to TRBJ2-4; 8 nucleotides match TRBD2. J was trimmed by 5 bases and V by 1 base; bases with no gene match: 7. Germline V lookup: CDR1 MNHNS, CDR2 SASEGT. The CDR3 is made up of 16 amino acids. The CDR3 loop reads CASSEEVGGAQNIQYF. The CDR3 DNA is TGTGCCAGCAGTGAAGAGGTCGGGGGGGCCCAAAACATTCAGTACTTC.

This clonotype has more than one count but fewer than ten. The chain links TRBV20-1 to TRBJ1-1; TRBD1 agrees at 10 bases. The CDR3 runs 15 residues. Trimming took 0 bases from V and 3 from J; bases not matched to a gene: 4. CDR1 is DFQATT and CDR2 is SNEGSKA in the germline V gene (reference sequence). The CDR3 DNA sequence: TGCAGTGCTAGAGATACGACAGGGGGCGACACTGAAGCTTTCTTT. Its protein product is CSARDTTGGDTEAFF.

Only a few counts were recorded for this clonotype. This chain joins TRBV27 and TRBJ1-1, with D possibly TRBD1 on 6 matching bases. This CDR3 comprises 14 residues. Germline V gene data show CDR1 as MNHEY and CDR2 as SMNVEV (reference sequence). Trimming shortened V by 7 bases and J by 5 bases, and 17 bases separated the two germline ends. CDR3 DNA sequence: TGTGCCAGCACCCAACAGGGTATTTGGACTGAAGCTTTCTTT. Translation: CASTQQGIWTEAFF.

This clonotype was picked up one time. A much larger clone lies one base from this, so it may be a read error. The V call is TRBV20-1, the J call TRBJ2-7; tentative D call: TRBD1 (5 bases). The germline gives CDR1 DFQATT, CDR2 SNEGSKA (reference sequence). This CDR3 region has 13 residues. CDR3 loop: CSGSKVAGYGQYF. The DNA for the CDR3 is TGCAGTGGCTCTAAGGTGGCAGGGTACGGGCAGTACTTC.

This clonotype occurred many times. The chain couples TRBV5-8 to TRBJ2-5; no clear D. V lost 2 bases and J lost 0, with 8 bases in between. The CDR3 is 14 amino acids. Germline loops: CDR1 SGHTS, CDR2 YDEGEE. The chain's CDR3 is CASSFRQHQETQYF. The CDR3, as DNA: TGTGCCAGCAGCTTTCGGCAGCACCAAGAGACCCAGTACTTC.

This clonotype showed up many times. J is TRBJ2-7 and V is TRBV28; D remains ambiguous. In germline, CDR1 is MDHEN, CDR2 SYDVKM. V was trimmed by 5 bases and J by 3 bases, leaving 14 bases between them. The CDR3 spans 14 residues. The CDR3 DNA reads TGTGCCAGCAGTCCCAACCGACTTCACTACGAGCAGTACTTC. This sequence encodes CASSPNRLHYEQYF.

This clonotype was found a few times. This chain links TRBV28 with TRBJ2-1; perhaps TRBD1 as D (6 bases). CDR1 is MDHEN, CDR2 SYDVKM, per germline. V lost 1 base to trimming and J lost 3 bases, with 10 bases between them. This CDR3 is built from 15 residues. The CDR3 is CASSLSPGVYNEQFF. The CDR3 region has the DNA TGTGCCAGCAGTTTATCCCCAGGGGTCTACAATGAGCAGTTCTTC.

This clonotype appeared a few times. CDR3 region: CASSMVAGAIRDTQYF. The CDR3 DNA is TGTGCCAGTTCAATGGTGGCGGGAGCGATACGCGATACGCAGTATTTT. The chain carries TRBV19 and TRBJ2-3; 7 nucleotides agree with TRBD2. The CDR3 contains 16 residues. V lost 8 bases to trimming and J lost 6 bases; unmatched junction nucleotides: 17. Germline V lookup: CDR1 LNHDA, CDR2 SQIVND (reference sequence).

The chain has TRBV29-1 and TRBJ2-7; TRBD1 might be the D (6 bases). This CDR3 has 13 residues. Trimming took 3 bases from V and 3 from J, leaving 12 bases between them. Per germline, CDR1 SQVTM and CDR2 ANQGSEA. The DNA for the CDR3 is TGCAGCGTTGATACACAGGGTGGCTACGAGCAGTACTTC. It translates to CSVDTQGGYEQYF.

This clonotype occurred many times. CDR3 amino acids: CSARDGDSYEQYF. Written as DNA, the CDR3 is TGCAGTGCTCGGGACGGTGACTCCTACGAGCAGTACTTC. The gene calls are TRBV20-1 and TRBJ2-7; D may match TRBD1 or TRBD2 (5 bases each). The germline V gene encodes CDR1 DFQATT and CDR2 SNEGSKA (reference sequence). The length of the CDR3 is 13 residues. Trimming left V 5 bases short and J 0 bases short, with 11 bases between.

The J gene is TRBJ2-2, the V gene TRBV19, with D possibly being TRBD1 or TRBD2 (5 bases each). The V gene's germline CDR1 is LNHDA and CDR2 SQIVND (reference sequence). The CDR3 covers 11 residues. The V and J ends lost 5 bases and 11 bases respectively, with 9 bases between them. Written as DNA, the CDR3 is TGTGCCAGTAGTCGAGGGGACGAGCTGTTTTTT. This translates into CASSRGDELFF.

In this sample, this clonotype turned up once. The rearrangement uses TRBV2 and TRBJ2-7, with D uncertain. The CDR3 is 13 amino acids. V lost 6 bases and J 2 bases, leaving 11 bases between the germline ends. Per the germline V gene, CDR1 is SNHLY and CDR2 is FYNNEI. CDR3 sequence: CASRWTETYEQYF. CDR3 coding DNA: TGTGCCAGCAGGTGGACCGAGACCTACGAGCAGTACTTC.

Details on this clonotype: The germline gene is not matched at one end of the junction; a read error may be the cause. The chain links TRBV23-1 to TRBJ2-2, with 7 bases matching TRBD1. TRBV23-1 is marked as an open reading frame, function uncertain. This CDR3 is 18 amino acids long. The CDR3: CASSQSKGQTQEHRGAVF. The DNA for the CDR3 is TGCGCCAGCAGTCAATCGAAGGGACAGACCCAGGAACACCGGGGAGCTGTTTTT.

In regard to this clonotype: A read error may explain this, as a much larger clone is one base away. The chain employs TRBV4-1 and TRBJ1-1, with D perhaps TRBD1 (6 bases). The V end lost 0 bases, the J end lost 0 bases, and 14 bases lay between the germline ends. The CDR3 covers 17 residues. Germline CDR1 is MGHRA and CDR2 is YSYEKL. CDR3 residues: CASSQDRPGGLNTEAFF. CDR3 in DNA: TGCGCCAGCAGCCAAGATCGACCTGGGGGGCTGAACACTGAAGCTTTCTTT.